This section outlines one TCR beta chain sequence together with its context. Ages ranged from about 18 to 89 years, with residence in about 23 US areas. Participants were placed into cohorts based on the clinical history they reported. Produced via immunoSEQ multiplex PCR; TCRdb's table is partial and in-frame only. The table includes just over 250,000 clones, about 86% detected once. This entry is derived from a study of blood T cell repertoires in COVID-19. Background on the study: Samples came from the United States, Italy and Spain, spanning acute and convalescent COVID-19.

This clonotype originated in a man aged 30-40 years with acute COVID-19. The specimen sequenced was PBMCs or T cells enriched from blood (not recorded which).

The CDR3: CASSIPGNTEAFF. DNA of the CDR3: TGTGCCAGCAGCATCCCGGGAAACACTGAAGCTTTCTTT. This rearrangement joins TRBV7-3 to TRBJ1-1; no clear D. This CDR3 is built from 13 residues. The V end was cut by 5 bases, the J end by 2 bases, with 9 bases between. Germline V gives CDR1 SGHTA, CDR2 FQGTGA.